The source of this TCR beta chain is a study of blood T cell repertoires in COVID-19 (TCRdb year 2020). General notes on the study: Samples from collaborators originated in the United States, Italy and Spain and spanned both the acute and convalescent phases of COVID-19. The material from the prospective study consisted of cDNA or gDNA derived from T cells, B-cell-depleted T cells, or PBMCs. Subjects who had been exposed to COVID-19, were actively infected with it, or had recovered from it provided the deeply sampled blood TCRbeta repertoires that made up the dataset. A freely available public database, intended as a resource for researchers studying the immune response to SARS-CoV-2, is where the repertoires were released. The samples were drawn from two sources: the first 160 participants of the ongoing ImmuneRACE study, and about 1,300 subjects contributed by 6 global collaborators. The sample metadata nearly always contained a de-identified subject ID, COVID-19 status, age in years and sex. Where HLA class I and class II types were available, the types were taken from metadata supplied by the sample provider, not from assay-based typing. Results and caveats for the whole study, not just this receptor: How much clinical and demographic metadata was included differed by source and by participant, and the metadata was provided uncurated.

In the prospective study, participants were 18 to 89 years old, resided in approximately 25 geographic areas of the United States, and were enrolled through a virtual design. In the prospective study, participants were assigned to cohorts based on the clinical history participants reported in a screening survey and a study questionnaire. Recovered participants in ImmuneRACE Cohort 3 were defined as having two consecutive negative NP/OP PCR tests, clearance from a healthcare professional, or resolution of symptoms. Each participant in the prospective study had whole blood, serum and a nasopharyngeal or oropharyngeal swab collected by mobile phlebotomists. Prospective study participants could optionally give additional blood draws and questionnaires over a roughly 2-month period. Before DNA extraction, prospective study blood samples were shipped either frozen or at room temperature. The CDR3, from cysteine to phenylalanine, totals 14 residues. Only CDR3 DNA is held: 42 bases, read in frame from base 1. The germline V and J ends show losses of 8 bases and 6 bases respectively, and no gene match explains 9 bases of the junction. From the germline V gene (reference sequence), CDR1 is SEHNR and CDR2 is FQNEAQ.

With regard to this clone: This receptor's antigen is unknown. Nothing much larger sits one base from this clone, and base qualities are not available.

The immunoSEQ Assay, a bias-controlled multiplex PCR, was used to amplify TCRbeta CDR3 regions from genomic DNA. The authors' pipeline ran thus. Nucleated cell counts per sample were estimated from amplification of reference gene primers within the assay. To quantify the absolute abundance of each unique TCRbeta CDR3 rearrangement, sequence reads were collapsed and filtered. Productive Simpson clonality was computed per sample as the square root of Simpson's diversity index over productive rearrangements. Entries here come from immuneACCESS through TCRdb and include only in-frame sequences with V and J called. Some clones fail to appear in such tables; in the studies checked, an unresolved V gene covers under half of the shortfall, and the cause of the remainder is unknown. D and trimming come from the DNA, and the V and J calls and clone size come from that table. The sample contains over 250,000 clones, around nine tenths of them found a single time. The ten largest clones capture approximately 1.8% of the sample.

The chain is encoded by TRBV7-9 joined to TRBJ2-7, with TRBD2 matching 11 junction bases. The origin of this receptor is a woman aged 55-69 years who had recovered from COVID-19. The source material was PBMCs or T cells enriched from blood (not recorded which). Here is the DNA: TGTGCCAGCTCACCCCCTGGACTAGCGGGCGAGCAGTACTTC. This gives the protein CASSPPGLAGEQYF.